The 18 T cell receptor beta chains in this list originate from one sample, sequenced in a study of OX40 agonist ivuxolimab in advanced cancers. Measured with immunoSEQ multiplex PCR; TCRdb has only the in-frame clones, and not every one. Of 80,000 to 95,000 clones in the sample, 87% were seen once. The material sequenced was CD4+ or CD8+ T cells sorted from blood, taken in a trial of the OX40 agonist ivuxolimab. The receptor set was obtained from an adult with an advanced solid tumor such as melanoma, head and neck, liver or kidney cancer.

This clone has a handful of counts. This chain joins TRBV25-1 and TRBJ1-2, with D uncertain. CDR3 length: 15 residues. V was trimmed by 4 bases and J by 4 bases, leaving 16 bases between them. Germline-derived CDR1 and CDR2 are MGHDK and SYGVNS. The CDR3 DNA is TGTGCCAGCAGTGCCCCCCCCCGGGGAGGCTATGGCTACACCTTC. Its protein is CASSAPPRGGYGYTF.

The chain links TRBV5-4 to TRBJ2-6; D call uncertain. This CDR3 comprises 13 residues. CDR1 SGHNT and CDR2 YYREEE come from the germline V gene (reference sequence). Trimming removed 6 bases from V and 2 bases from J, with 6 bases in between. CDR3 loop: CASIKAGANVLTF. In DNA, the CDR3 is TGTGCCAGCATTAAGGCTGGGGCCAACGTCCTGACTTTC.

V usage is TRBV7-9 and J usage is TRBJ2-1; D might be TRBD2 (6 bases). Trimming pared 8 bases from V and 7 bases from J, leaving 15 bases between. Germline V gene data show CDR1 as SEHNR and CDR2 as FQNEAQ (reference sequence). CDR3 size: 13 residues. This CDR3 reads CASDPGGANEQFF. CDR3 bases: TGTGCCAGCGACCCCGGAGGGGCGAATGAGCAGTTCTTC. The full variable domain, completed using reference TRBV7-9 and TRBJ2-1, is DTGVSQNPRHKITKRGQNVTFRCDPISEHNRLYWYRQTLGQGPEFLTYFQNEAQLEKSRLLSDRFSAERPKGSFSTLEIQRTEQGDSAMYLCASDPGGANEQFFGPGTRLTVL.

CDR3 protein: CASSMMGYGSYEQYF. The CDR3 bases are TGTGCCAGCAGCATGATGGGTTACGGGAGCTACGAGCAGTACTTC. The chain combines TRBV21-1 with TRBJ2-7; TRBD2 is the table's D call and was not checked against the DNA. TRBV21-1 is deemed a pseudogene. The length of the CDR3 is 15 residues.

The gene calls are TRBV6-1 and TRBJ2-2; no firm D call. CDR3 size: 15 residues. The germline CDR1 and CDR2 sequences are MNHNS and SASEGT. V was shortened by 6 bases and J by 1 base, with 12 bases between the two germline ends. The chain's CDR3 is CASSTPSGNTGELFF. The CDR3 region has the DNA TGTGCCAGCAGCACTCCCTCCGGGAACACCGGGGAGCTGTTTTTT.

The V and J genes are TRBV6-1 and TRBJ2-7; no clear D. V lost 3 bases to trimming and J lost 5 bases, with 17 bases between them. CDR1 is MNHNS, CDR2 SASEGT, per germline. The CDR3 sequence is 15 residues long. The CDR3 protein is CASSEYSRVSHEQYF. As DNA, the CDR3 is TGTGCCAGCAGTGAGTACTCCCGGGTGTCCCACGAGCAGTACTTC.

This clone has just one count. The rearrangement joins TRBV4-3 to TRBJ2-5, with D possibly being TRBD1 (6 bases). Germline assignment: CDR1 LGHNA and CDR2 YSLEER. V dropped 3 bases and J dropped 5 bases, with 16 bases sitting between them. The CDR3 is 15 residues long. The DNA of the CDR3 is TGCGCCAGCAGCCAGAACCGACAGGTTGGGGAGACCCAGTACTTC. Protein: CASSQNRQVGETQYF.

The V call is TRBV6-1, the J call TRBJ1-5, with a weak D call TRBD1 (5 bases). CDR3 length equals 14 residues. Germline assignment: CDR1 MNHNS and CDR2 SASEGT. The V gene lost 9 bases and the J gene lost 12 bases, with 24 bases spanning the gap. The CDR3 spells CASSPGLTLMLQHF. In DNA, the CDR3 is TGTGCCAGTTCCCCGGGACTTACCCTTATGCTCCAGCATTTT.

This chain uses TRBV6-1 with TRBJ1-1; 9 positions agree with TRBD1. Germline CDR1 and CDR2: MNHNS and SASEGT. J gave up 7 bases and V 6 bases, and 6 bases lay outside the gene matches. CDR3 length equals 13 residues. For the CDR3, the DNA is TGTGCCAGCAGAAACCGGGGACAGGGTGAAGCTTTCTTT. It yields the protein CASRNRGQGEAFF.

The V call is TRBV18, the J call TRBJ2-2, with 9 positions matching TRBD1. Germline CDR1 is KGHSH and CDR2 is LQKENI. This CDR3 comprises 14 residues. Germline trimming cut 4 bases from V and 4 bases from J; bases unmatched to any gene: 1. CDR3: CASSLTGGTGELFF. The CDR3 nucleotides are TGTGCCAGCTCACTGACAGGGGGCACCGGGGAGCTGTTTTTT.

The chain has TRBV7-3 and TRBJ2-2, with 7 bases fitting TRBD1. Germline V gives CDR1 SGHTA, CDR2 FQGTGA. After removal of 3 bases from V and 2 bases from J, the junction contained 3 bases not matched to a gene. The CDR3 contains 15 residues. Here the CDR3 reads CASSLTGTNTGELFF. Written as DNA, the CDR3 is TGTGCCAGCAGCTTGACAGGGACCAACACCGGGGAGCTGTTTTTT.

The J gene is TRBJ2-7, the V gene TRBV27; D is unclear. Germline CDR1 MNHEY, CDR2 SMNVEV (reference sequence). CDR3 length: 15 residues. V gave up 5 bases and J gave up 0 bases, with 14 bases separating them. The CDR3 reads CASSPRAGYSYEQYF. The CDR3 DNA reads TGTGCCAGCAGTCCCCGGGCAGGCTACTCCTACGAGCAGTACTTC.

The V and J genes are TRBV5-1 and TRBJ1-6; a weak D match, TRBD1 (5 bases). V lost 3 bases to trimming and J lost 6 bases, with 10 bases between them. The CDR3 contains 14 residues. Germline V gene sequence: CDR1 SGHRS, CDR2 YFSETQ. CDR3: CASSSGTANSPLHF. CDR3 DNA sequence: TGCGCCAGCAGCTCCGGGACGGCTAATTCACCCCTCCACTTT.

The chain employs TRBV5-4 and TRBJ2-1, with 10 bases fitting TRBD2. V gave up 0 bases and J gave up 4 bases; unmatched junction bases: 4. In germline, CDR1 is SGHNT, CDR2 YYREEE (reference sequence). The CDR3 runs 16 residues. DNA of the CDR3: TGTGCCAGCAGCTTGGGGGCTAGCGGGAGTTACAATGAGCAGTTCTTC. Amino acid sequence: CASSLGASGSYNEQFF.

The V gene is TRBV18, the J gene TRBJ2-1; no firm D call. Germline assignment: CDR1 KGHSH and CDR2 LQKENI. Trimming shortened V by 3 bases and J by 9 bases, and 21 bases separated the two germline ends. The CDR3 spans 16 residues. The CDR3 DNA sequence: TGTGCCAGCTCACCCCTGTCCTACCTGTGGGGTGGTGAGCAGTTCTTC. It specifies CASSPLSYLWGGEQFF.

The chain links TRBV19 to TRBJ1-4, with a tentative D call TRBD1 (5 bases). The germline V and J ends were trimmed by 7 bases and 2 bases, with 17 bases remaining between them. CDR3 size: 16 residues. Germline V gene data show CDR1 as LNHDA and CDR2 as SQIVND (reference sequence). The CDR3 DNA reads as TGTGCCAGTACCTCAATTCCGGGGCCGACTAATGAAAAACTGTTTTTT. This encodes CASTSIPGPTNEKLFF.

The chain employs TRBV5-4 and TRBJ2-3; 14 nucleotides align to TRBD2. The CDR3 has 19 amino acids. CDR1 and CDR2 from the germline V gene are SGHNT and YYREEE (reference sequence). The J segment lost 1 base and the V segment lost 5 bases, leaving 12 bases of the junction unmatched. DNA of the CDR3: TGTGCCAGCAGTATCGGGGGACTAGCGGGAGTGAGGCGCACAGATACGCAGTATTTT. This encodes CASSIGGLAGVRRTDTQYF.

This clone was seen more than once but under ten times. The genes are TRBV5-4 and TRBJ2-5; D gene uncertain. The CDR3 totals 16 residues. Germline values: CDR1 SGHNT, CDR2 YYREEE (reference sequence). Trimming shortened V by 0 bases and J by 0 bases, and 12 bases separated the two germline ends. The CDR3 bases are TGTGCCAGCAGCTTGGAGGGAAGGGCGTACCAAGAGACCCAGTACTTC. The encoded protein is CASSLEGRAYQETQYF.